A selection of T cell receptor beta chains follows, all from one sample in a study of blood T cells in healthy people across ages. TCRdb fed the 5' RACE reads into MiXCR, producing one record per CDR3 protein. The sample lists approximately 820,000 distinct CDR3 sequences; roughly 44% were seen once. The sample comprised blood. These receptors came from a man between 60 and 75 years old in good health. Both conserved end residues are part of each CDR3. D genes are given only for firm matches. Clone sizes are given selectively: once, few, many, or a class where the clone is expanded.

>-|TRBJ2-1|TRBD1|TRBV20-1
TGCAGTGCTAGACCAGGGGGCACTGAGCAGTTCTTC
CSARPGGTEQFF
>-|TRBJ1-2|-|TRBV14
TGTGCCAGCAGCCAAGTTGGGGGAGTCAACCATGGCTACACCTTC
CASSQVGGVNHGYTF
>-|TRBJ2-1|TRBD2|TRBV20-1
TGCAGTGCTAGAGGGGCGACTAGCGGGGACTACAATGAGCAGTTCTTC
CSARGATSGDYNEQFF
>-|TRBJ2-2|TRBD2|TRBV5-8
TGTGCCAGCAGAATCCTCAGCGGGGAGCCAAGGGAGCTGTTTTTT
CASRILSGEPRELFF
>many|TRBJ2-1|TRBD1|TRBV5-4
TGTGCCAGCAGCCGTAAACAGGGGAACGAGCAGTTCTTC
CASSRKQGNEQFF
>-|TRBJ2-7|-|TRBV27
TGTGCCAGCAGTTCAAGACTCATTCAGGTCTACGAGCAGTACTTC
CASSSRLIQVYEQYF
>few|TRBJ2-7|TRBD2|TRBV20-1
TGCAGTGCTAGAGTTAGCGGGGGCCTCTCCTACGAGCAGTACTTC
CSARVSGGLSYEQYF
>-|TRBJ1-4|-|TRBV20-1
TGCAGTGCTAGAGCCCCGGGCGGGGCGGGTAATGAAAAACTGTTTTTT
CSARAPGGAGNEKLFF
>-|TRBJ2-3|-|TRBV20-1
TGCAGTGCTAAGATGGCAGGACCTCTAGATACGCAGTATTTT
CSAKMAGPLDTQYF
>few|TRBJ1-1|-|TRBV5-5
TGTGCCAGCAGCTTAGAGGCAGGGCGGAACACTGAAGCTTTCTTT
CASSLEAGRNTEAFF
>-|TRBJ2-7|-|TRBV12-3/TRBV12-4
TGTGCCAGCATGCCGGGACCCACCTACGAGCAGTACTTC
CASMPGPTYEQYF
>once|TRBJ1-4|TRBD1|TRBV6-6
TGTGCCAGCAGAGACAGGGTTTTGGATGAAAAACTGTTTTTT
CASRDRVLDEKLFF
>many|TRBJ1-4|-|TRBV15
TGTGCCACGTCGGGGTACGGAACTAATGAAAAACTGTTTTTT
CATSGYGTNEKLFF
>few|TRBJ2-3|TRBD2|TRBV5-1
TGCGCCAGCACCCCCGGTAGCGGGGGGGCCGGAGATACGCAGTATTTT
CASTPGSGGAGDTQYF
>-|TRBJ2-7|-|TRBV30
TGTGCCTGGAGTCGTAACAGCTACGAGCAGTACTTC
CAWSRNSYEQYF
>-|TRBJ2-7|-|TRBV24-1
TGTGCCACCAGTGCCCAGGGCTCGGATCTCGAGCAGTACTTC
CATSAQGSDLEQYF
>-|TRBJ2-3|-|TRBV2
TGTGCCAGCAGATCCTGGGCAGATACGCAGTATTTT
CASRSWADTQYF
>-|TRBJ2-5|-|TRBV5-1
TGCGCCAGCAGCTTCCAGGGGAGGTTCCAAGAGACCCAGTACTTC
CASSFQGRFQETQYF
>few|TRBJ1-1|TRBD1|TRBV29-1
TGCAGCGTCTCTGACAGGGGGCTCACTGAAGCTTTCTTT
CSVSDRGLTEAFF
>-|TRBJ1-6|-|TRBV14
TGTGCCAGCAGCCAAGGGTTTGGTGGGCCATCACCCCTCCACTTT
CASSQGFGGPSPLHF
>few|TRBJ2-7|-|TRBV28
TGTGCCAGCAGGATGAAAGACAGACTCTACGAGCAGTACTTC
CASRMKDRLYEQYF
>-|TRBJ2-5|TRBD2|TRBV20-1
TGCAGTGCTAGTCGGCTAGCGGGCGTACAAGAGACCCAGTACTTC
CSASRLAGVQETQYF
>-|TRBJ2-1|-|TRBV10-3
TGTGCCATCAGTGAGTCGAACTGGGCCTACAATGAGCAGTTCTTC
CAISESNWAYNEQFF
>few|TRBJ2-5|-|TRBV20-1
TGCAGTGCTATTCTAAGTGGGTGGGAGACCCAGTACTTC
CSAILSGWETQYF
>few|TRBJ2-1|TRBD1|TRBV6-6
TGTGCCAGCAGTTACTCGGGACAGGGGTTTATCAATGAGCAGTTCTTC
CASSYSGQGFINEQFF
>few|TRBJ1-2|TRBD1|TRBV6-5
TGTGCCAGCCGCCGGGGACAGAACTATGGCTACACCTTC
CASRRGQNYGYTF
>-|TRBJ2-5|-|TRBV20-1
TGCAGTGCTCAGCAGTGGGTTCCAGAGACCCAGTACTTC
CSAQQWVPETQYF
>many|TRBJ2-7|TRBD1|TRBV29-1
TGCAGCGTTCGTGACAGGGGAGGTTACTACGAGCAGTACTTC
CSVRDRGGYYEQYF
>once|TRBJ2-5|-|TRBV6-2/TRBV6-3
TGTGCCAGCAAAGACGTGGGTCAAGAGGAGACCCAGTACTTC
CASKDVGQEETQYF
>-|TRBJ2-3|TRBD2|TRBV4-1
TGCGCCAGCAGCCAAGTAGAGACTAGCGGGGGGGCCGTCGCAGATACGCAGTATTTT
CASSQVETSGGAVADTQYF
>-|TRBJ1-1|-|TRBV10-2
TGCGCCAGCACCCCAGGAGGCACTGAAGCTTTCTTT
CASTPGGTEAFF
>few|TRBJ2-5|-|TRBV15
TGTGCAACGAAAGGGGGGGTCCAAGAGACCCAGTACTTC
CATKGGVQETQYF
>-|TRBJ2-3|TRBD2|TRBV7-9
TGTGCCAGCAGCCCAGGGACTAGCGGGAGCACAGATACGCAGTATTTT
CASSPGTSGSTDTQYF
>few|TRBJ1-2|-|TRBV30
TGTGCCTGCGGATCTGACACCTCTAACTATGGCTACACCTTC
CACGSDTSNYGYTF
>few|TRBJ2-7|-|TRBV5-1
TGCGCCAGCAGCTCTGAGTTCGAGCAGTACTTC
CASSSEFEQYF
>-|TRBJ1-5|-|TRBV6-2/TRBV6-3
TGTGCCAGCAGTCGCCTGTCGGACAGTTTTTTGGGTGGTAATCAGCCCCAGCATTTT
CASSRLSDSFLGGNQPQHF
>few|TRBJ2-7|TRBD1|TRBV7-2
TGTGCCAGCAGCTTATCCGGGACAGGGGGTACCTCAACCTACGAGCAGTACTTC
CASSLSGTGGTSTYEQYF
>-|TRBJ1-5|-|TRBV12-3/TRBV12-4
TGTGCCAGCAGCGCCGGGGGAAATAGCAATCAGCCCCAGCATTTT
CASSAGGNSNQPQHF
>few|TRBJ1-6|-|TRBV7-2
TGTGCCAGCAGCGCGCAGGAGGTTTTCTTTTATAATTCACCCCTCCACTTT
CASSAQEVFFYNSPLHF
>few|TRBJ2-1|TRBD2|TRBV10-3
TGTGCCATCAGTGAAAATCTAGCGGGGGAATACAATGAGCAGTTCTTC
CAISENLAGEYNEQFF
>-|TRBJ1-6|-|TRBV7-3
TGTGCCAGCAGCATAGACAGCTCCTATAATTCACCCCTCCACTTT
CASSIDSSYNSPLHF
>-|TRBJ2-1|-|TRBV20-1
TGCAGTGCTAGAGACTATTTCGTCAATGAGCAGTTCTTC
CSARDYFVNEQFF
>-|TRBJ1-1|-|TRBV5-1
TGCGCCAGCAGCTTGGGGGACCCGAACACTGAAGCTTTCTTT
CASSLGDPNTEAFF
>few|TRBJ2-7|TRBD2|TRBV7-2
TGTGCCAGCAGCTTAGGTTCGAGCGGGGGATCCTACGAGCAGTACTTC
CASSLGSSGGSYEQYF
>-|TRBJ2-7|TRBD1|TRBV25-1
TGTGCCAGCGAAGACAGGGTGACCTACGAGCAGTACTTC
CASEDRVTYEQYF
>few|TRBJ2-1|TRBD1|TRBV7-2
TGTGCCAGCAGCCCTCTAGGACAGGGTTACAATGAGCAGTTCTTC
CASSPLGQGYNEQFF